This is a list of T cell receptor beta chains from one sample in a study of shared clonotypes between healthy human individuals. TCRdb keeps only in-frame clones here, not all; method: immunoSEQ multiplex PCR. The sample holds approximately 2,200,000 clones, around 93% seen once. Source material: naive CD8+ T cells from PBMCs. The receptors come from a man aged 18 to 35 in good health. Some clones in this sample may be carry-over from other donors' samples. CDR3s include the opening cysteine and the closing phenylalanine or tryptophan. Each record gives: V gene, D gene, clone size, J gene, CDR3 protein, CDR3 DNA. A D gene is named only where the DNA matches it firmly. Only part of the rows carry a size: once, few, many, or a class if the clone is expanded.

>TRBV27|NA|NA|TRBJ2-2
CASSLISGELFF
TGTGCCAGCAGTTTAATATCCGGGGAGCTGTTTTTT
>TRBV13|TRBD1|NA|TRBJ2-5
CASSSRSFGQEFTETQYF
TGTGCCAGCAGCTCCCGCTCCTTTGGACAGGAGTTTACGGAGACCCAGTACTTC
>TRBV27|NA|NA|TRBJ2-7
CASSIKWDGTYEQYF
TGTGCCAGCAGTATCAAATGGGACGGGACCTACGAGCAGTACTTC
>TRBV29-1|TRBD1|once|TRBJ1-5
CSVETGRNQPQHF
TGCAGCGTTGAGACAGGGCGGAATCAGCCCCAGCATTTT
>TRBV7-2|NA|NA|TRBJ2-7
CASSLDPSYEQYF
TGTGCCAGCAGCTTAGACCCCTCCTACGAGCAGTACTTC
>TRBV6-5|NA|NA|TRBJ2-7
CASRRGQRYEQYF
TGTGCCAGCAGGCGCGGACAGCGCTACGAGCAGTACTTC
>TRBV29-1|NA|NA|TRBJ2-2
CSVRDQNTGELFF
TGCAGCGTCCGGGACCAGAACACCGGGGAGCTGTTTTTT
>TRBV4-2|TRBD1|NA|TRBJ1-2
CASSLTGTGYSGYGYTF
TGTGCCAGCAGCCTTACCGGGACAGGGTATAGTGGCTATGGCTACACCTTC
>TRBV19|NA|NA|TRBJ1-5
CASSIFGRADQPQHF
TGTGCCAGTAGTATATTCGGCAGGGCGGATCAGCCCCAGCATTTT
>TRBV7-9|TRBD2|NA|TRBJ2-3
CASSTWTSGGTDTQYF
TGTGCCAGCAGCACCTGGACTAGCGGGGGCACAGATACGCAGTATTTT
>TRBV9|TRBD1|NA|TRBJ2-7
CASSVGGGDRGDEQYF
TGTGCCAGCAGCGTAGGTGGTGGGGACAGGGGGGACGAGCAGTACTTC
>TRBV6-5|NA|NA|TRBJ1-1
CASREAAAEAFF
TGTGCCAGCAGAGAGGCAGCGGCTGAAGCTTTCTTT
>TRBV14|TRBD1|few|TRBJ1-1
CASSQELAGGTEAFF
TGTGCCAGCAGCCAAGAATTGGCAGGGGGGACTGAAGCTTTCTTT
>TRBV7-6|TRBD2|NA|TRBJ2-1
CASSLGTSGTYNEQFF
TGTGCCAGCAGCTTAGGGACTAGCGGGACTTACAATGAGCAGTTCTTC
>TRBV28|NA|once|TRBJ2-7
CASSSGYEQYF
TGTGCCAGCAGTTCTGGATACGAGCAGTACTTC
>TRBV19|NA|NA|TRBJ2-7
CASSFPGVSSYEQYF
TGTGCCAGTAGTTTCCCGGGGGTCTCCTCCTACGAGCAGTACTTC
>TRBV29-1|TRBD1|NA|TRBJ1-4
CSVGGGVEKLFF
TGCAGCGTTGGAGGGGGCGTCGAAAAACTGTTTTTT
>TRBV7-9|NA|NA|TRBJ2-3
CASCYSEAGTDTQYF
TGTGCCAGCTGCTATTCGGAAGCGGGCACAGATACGCAGTATTTT
>TRBV27|NA|once|TRBJ1-4
CASSYQVGGFEKLFF
TGTGCCAGCAGTTACCAAGTGGGGGGGTTTGAAAAACTGTTTTTT
>TRBV5-1|NA|NA|TRBJ1-1
CASTTGMNTEAFF
TGCGCCAGCACTACCGGGATGAACACTGAAGCTTTCTTT
>TRBV28|NA|NA|TRBJ1-1
CASSLSASTEAFF
TGTGCCAGCAGTTTATCGGCCTCCACTGAAGCTTTCTTT
>TRBV28|NA|NA|TRBJ2-7
CASSLPWDEQYF
TGTGCCAGCAGTTTACCTTGGGACGAGCAGTACTTC
>TRBV7-9|NA|NA|TRBJ2-3
CASTSSIPDTQYF
TGTGCCAGCACCTCCTCAATTCCAGATACGCAGTATTTT
>TRBV28|TRBD1|NA|TRBJ2-5
CASSFPGGAYQETQYF
TGTGCCAGCAGTTTCCCAGGGGGAGCGTACCAAGAGACCCAGTACTTC
>TRBV7-9|NA|NA|TRBJ2-1
CASSLGASYNEQFF
TGTGCCAGCAGCTTAGGAGCCTCCTACAATGAGCAGTTCTTC
>TRBV27|NA|NA|TRBJ2-2
CASSLLSSGELFF
TGTGCCAGCAGTTTACTATCCAGCGGGGAGCTGTTTTTT
>TRBV10-3|TRBD1|NA|TRBJ1-3
CAIQGAESGNTIYF
TGTGCCATCCAGGGGGCGGAATCTGGAAACACCATATATTTT
>TRBV11-2|NA|once|TRBJ2-1
CASSLRLDEQFF
TGTGCCAGCAGCTTAAGGTTGGATGAGCAGTTCTTC
>TRBV6-1|TRBD1|NA|TRBJ2-7
CASSHRGRSYEQYF
TGTGCCAGCAGTCACAGGGGGAGATCTTACGAGCAGTACTTC
>TRBV2|NA|NA|TRBJ1-2
CASSEAGTQSVYGYTF
TGTGCCAGCAGTGAAGCGGGGACCCAGAGCGTCTATGGCTACACCTTC
>TRBV29-1|TRBD1|NA|TRBJ2-5
CSVVRDRSRDQYF
TGCAGCGTCGTCAGGGACAGAAGTAGGGACCAGTACTTC
>TRBV5-6|NA|NA|TRBJ1-4
CASSFTYGDFNEKLFF
TGTGCCAGCAGTTTTACCTACGGGGACTTTAATGAAAAACTGTTTTTT
>TRBV9|NA|few|TRBJ1-1
CASSASMGPNTEAFF
TGTGCCAGCAGCGCATCCATGGGCCCGAACACTGAAGCTTTCTTT
>TRBV28|NA|NA|TRBJ2-5
CASSLARVVGGLVDQYF
TGTGCCAGCAGTTTGGCCAGGGTGGTCGGGGGGCTAGTGGACCAGTACTTC
>TRBV11-2|NA|NA|TRBJ1-1
CAIGPAENTEAFF
TGTGCCATAGGGCCGGCGGAGAACACTGAAGCTTTCTTT
>TRBV7-2|TRBD1|NA|TRBJ2-7
CASSLAGTVYEQYF
TGTGCCAGCAGCTTAGCCGGGACAGTTTACGAGCAGTACTTC
>TRBV9|NA|NA|TRBJ1-6
CASSEGDSWASPLHF
TGTGCCAGCAGCGAAGGGGACTCATGGGCTTCACCCCTCCACTTT
>TRBV2|NA|NA|TRBJ2-7
CASHSSYEQYF
TGTGCCAGCCATAGCTCCTACGAGCAGTACTTC
>TRBV29-1|NA|NA|TRBJ1-2
CSVAGGADGYTF
TGCAGCGTCGCGGGGGGGGCGGATGGCTACACCTTC
>TRBV27|NA|NA|TRBJ2-1
CASSPGGDSYNEQFF
TGTGCCAGCAGCCCCGGGGGTGACTCCTACAATGAGCAGTTCTTC
>TRBV5-1|TRBD2|NA|TRBJ2-2
CASSATPTTSVQNTGELFF
TGCGCCAGCAGCGCGACACCGACAACTAGCGTCCAAAACACCGGGGAGCTGTTTTTT